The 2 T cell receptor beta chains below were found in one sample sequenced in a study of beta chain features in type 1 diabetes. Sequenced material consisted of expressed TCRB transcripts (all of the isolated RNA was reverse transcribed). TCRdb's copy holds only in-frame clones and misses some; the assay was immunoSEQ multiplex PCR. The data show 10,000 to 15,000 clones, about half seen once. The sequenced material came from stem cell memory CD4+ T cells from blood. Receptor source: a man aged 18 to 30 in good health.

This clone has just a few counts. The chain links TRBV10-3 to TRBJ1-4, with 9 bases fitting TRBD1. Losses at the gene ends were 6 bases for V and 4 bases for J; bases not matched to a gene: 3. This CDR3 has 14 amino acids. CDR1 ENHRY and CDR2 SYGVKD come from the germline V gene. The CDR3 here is CAIRKGQGNEKLFF. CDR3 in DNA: TGTGCCATCAGAAAGGGACAGGGTAATGAAAAACTGTTTTTT.

The CDR3, as DNA: TGTGCCACCCATGGGACAGACTTAAATTCACCCCTCCACTTT. Translation gives CATHGTDLNSPLHF. V usage is TRBV19 and J usage is TRBJ1-6; the match to TRBD1 covers 7 bases. Germline V lookup: CDR1 LNHDA, CDR2 SQIVND (reference sequence). J lost 7 bases, V lost 10 bases, and 10 bases had no gene match. The CDR3 runs 14 residues.